This T cell receptor (beta chain) was profiled in a study of T-cell reconstitution after alpha-beta-depleted transplantation in children. This clonotype was seen ten or more times. It was with unique molecular identifiers that the TCRbeta library was prepared. TCRdb passed the PCR reads through MiXCR, listing each CDR3 protein once. Among about 640,000 distinct CDR3 sequences listed, roughly 15% were seen once. This CDR3 contains 13 residues. The V and J ends lost 3 bases and 4 bases respectively, with 11 bases between them. Per germline, CDR1 SGHKS and CDR2 YYEKEE (reference sequence). The source is a human donor who donated a stem cell graft to a child with acute myeloid leukemia. V is TRBV5-5 and J is TRBJ2-7; possibly TRBD1 for D (6 bases). Sequences were derived from PBMCs from the stem cell graft donor, sampled from the stem cell graft. The CDR3 protein is CASSSGTLYEQYF. The CDR3 DNA reads as TGTGCCAGCAGCTCGGGGACATTATACGAGCAGTACTTC.